The clone carrying this TCR beta chain was detected a few times. Its antigen remains unidentified. A much larger clone differs by one base, so this may be a read error. The data derive from a study of post-analysis software for immune sequencing data. Study results and caveats: Co-batched samples clustered tightly together by F measure. Patients showed TRBV5-6, TRBV5-1 and TRBV20-1 among a few TRBV segments more frequent than in controls. Controls showed significantly higher normalized Chao1 diversity than did multiple sclerosis patients.

Researchers reported that TCR beta cDNA libraries carried unique molecular identifiers. The authors obtained roughly 550,000 cDNA molecules from roughly 1 to 10 million T cells. TCRdb analysed the PCR reads with MiXCR anew, one entry per CDR3 protein. The sample has about 260,000 distinct CDR3 sequences, 30% to 45% seen once; the top ten hold around 4.8%. The germline V gene has CDR1 SGDLS and CDR2 YYNGEE. The CDR3 sequence is 11 residues long. Trimming cost V 3 bases and J 8 bases, with 6 bases left between them. The rearrangement joins TRBV9 to TRBJ2-1; D is uncertain. Sample: blood. The TCR originated in a girl between 10 and 17 years old with multiple sclerosis. CDR3 sequence: CASSENDEQFF. The CDR3 coding sequence is TGTGCCAGCAGCGAAAACGATGAGCAGTTCTTC.